One and the same sample provided the 21 T cell receptor beta chains below, sequenced in a study of tumor-infiltrating lymphocytes in primary liver carcinoma. Co-extraction of RNA and DNA was performed on 20-30 mg of unsorted bulk tissue. The authors made TCR beta cDNA from approximately 500 ng total RNA with a constant-region primer. Libraries for TCR beta were built through three nested multiplex PCR rounds, which together made up a slightly modified ARM-PCR procedure. The study ran its first two PCR rounds for roughly 10 cycles each, using TRBV1-TRBV30 forward primers and a C-beta reverse primer. MiXCR, run by TCRdb on the multiplex PCR reads, gives a single entry per CDR3 protein. The sample shows 60,000 to 90,000 distinct CDR3 sequences, approximately 70% of them seen only once. The sequenced sample was liver tumor tissue from sampling region 4. The sample's subset: tumor region T4, right-lateral pole. The source is a man aged 40-49 years with primary liver carcinoma and hepatitis B virus infection.

As to this clonotype: One end of the junction does not line up with germline, which may come from a read error. The J gene is TRBJ2-7, the V gene TRBV5-1; 8 bases are a match to TRBD2. The length of the CDR3 is 15 residues. Looked up from germline, CDR1 is SGHRS and CDR2 is YFSETQ. The CDR3 loop reads CASSLPGLGLHEHYF. DNA for the CDR3: TGCGCCAGCAGCCTACCGGGACTAGGATTACACGAGCACTACTTC.

V is TRBV28 and J is TRBJ2-7, with D possibly being TRBD1 (7 bases). There are 15 residues in the CDR3. The germline gives CDR1 MDHEN, CDR2 SYDVKM. V lost 8 bases, J lost 2 bases, and 19 bases lay in between. The CDR3 DNA is TGTGCCAGCGGGCCACAGGGGTCGGGGGCCTACGAGCAGTACTTC. It codes for CASGPQGSGAYEQYF.

A note on this clonotype: Here the CDR3 omits its conserved ending phenylalanine or tryptophan, so a read error is the likely source. V is TRBV30 and J is TRBJ2-2; perhaps D is TRBD1 or TRBD2 (6 bases each). Looked up from germline, CDR1 is GTSNPN and CDR2 is SVGIG (reference sequence). The CDR3 contains 14 residues. V lost 6 bases and J 6 bases, leaving 17 bases between the germline ends. The DNA for the CDR3 is TGTGCCTGTCTGGGACTCAGGGGCGCCGGGGAGCTGTTTTCT. As protein: CACLGLRGAGELFS.

The table lists this clonotype with a count of one. It is likely a read error, because the conserved phenylalanine at the end of the CDR3 is missing. The chain is built from TRBV28 and TRBJ1-1; D is perhaps TRBD1 (5 bases). V dropped 8 bases and J dropped 3 bases, with 13 bases sitting between them. From germline, CDR1 is MDHEN and CDR2 SYDVKM. The CDR3 consists of 13 residues. CDR3 coding DNA: TGTGCCAGCGGTACGACAGATGACACTGAAGCTTTCCTT. As protein: CASGTTDDTEAFL.

On this clonotype itself: A much larger clone sits a single nucleotide away, making a read error possible. The rearrangement links TRBV6-5 to TRBJ2-7; 7 positions agree with TRBD2. This CDR3 has 13 amino acids. CDR1 and CDR2 (germline): MNHEY, SVGAGI. The CDR3 nucleotides are TGTGTCAGCTGGACGGGAGGAACCTACGAGCAGTACTTC. Its protein is CVSWTGGTYEQYF.

As for this clonotype: In this CDR3 the conserved last residue, phenylalanine or tryptophan, is missing, so a read error is likely. V usage is TRBV6-5 and J usage is TRBJ2-7, with D maybe TRBD2 (5 bases). The CDR3 sequence is 14 residues long. CDR1 is MNHEY and CDR2 is SVGAGI in the germline V gene. The CDR3 is CASSRDREGYKQYC. In nucleotides, the CDR3 is TGTGCCAGCAGCCGGGATCGTGAAGGCTACAAGCAGTACTGC.

This clonotype has just a few counts. The V and J genes are TRBV28 and TRBJ1-1; 9 nucleotides line up with TRBD1. The CDR3 contains 15 residues. Germline lookup yields CDR1 MDHEN and CDR2 SYDVKM. The junction had 10 bases not matched to a gene; V was cut back by 4 bases and J by 7 bases. CDR3 sequence reads: CASSSSGTGYFEAFF. The CDR3 coding sequence is TGTGCCAGCAGTTCTTCCGGGACAGGGTATTTTGAAGCTTTCTTT.

The sample holds a few counts of this clonotype. A much larger clone differs by one base, so this may be a read error. The CDR3 sequence: CASSHRDVNTDTQYF. Written as DNA, the CDR3 is TGTGCCAGCAGTCACCGGGACGTTAACACAGATACGCAGTATTTT. J is TRBJ2-3 and V is TRBV28; D may correspond to TRBD1 or TRBD2 (5 bases each). The CDR3 spans 15 residues. Looked up from germline, CDR1 is MDHEN and CDR2 is SYDVKM. Trimming cost V 5 bases and J 2 bases, with 14 bases left between them. The complete variable domain, with remaining parts taken from reference TRBV28 and TRBJ2-3, reads DVKVTQSSRYLVKRTGEKVFLECVQDMDHENMFWYRQDPGLGLRLIYFSYDVKMKEKGDIPEGYSVSREKKERFSLILESASTNQTSMYLCASSHRDVNTDTQYFGPGTRLTVL.

About this clonotype itself: The germline gene is not matched at one end of the junction; a read error may be the cause. The rearrangement uses TRBV11-3 and TRBJ2-3, with 7 bases aligning to TRBD1. CDR1 is SGHNT, CDR2 YENEEA, per germline. The CDR3 runs 15 residues. The DNA for the CDR3 is TGTGCCAGCGGCTTAGGGGGACAGCCCACTGATATGCAGTATTTT. This encodes CASGLGGQPTDMQYF. The entire variable domain, with the rest obtained from reference TRBV11-3 and TRBJ2-3, is as follows: EAGVVQSPRYKIIEKKQPVAFWCNPISGHNTLYWYLQNLGQGPELLIRYENEEAVDDSQLPKDRFSAERLKGVDSTLKIQPAELGDSAVYLCASGLGGQPTDMQYFGPGTRLTVL.

Comments on this clonotype: Lacking the conserved final phenylalanine or tryptophan, this CDR3 likely reflects a read error. The CDR3 nucleotides read TGTGCCACCGGGACAGGTGGGACTGGGGAGCTGTTTTCT. Amino acids: CATGTGGTGELFS. The chain is built from TRBV19 and TRBJ2-2; 8 bases are shared with TRBD1. Germline V CDR1 and CDR2: LNHDA, SQIVND (reference sequence). The CDR3 totals 13 residues. The J segment lost 8 bases and the V segment lost 10 bases, leaving 9 bases of the junction unmatched.

V and J are TRBV6-2 or TRBV6-3 and TRBJ1-1; weak D call: TRBD1 (6 bases). The ends were cut back, 7 bases at V and 8 bases at J, with 17 bases in the middle. This CDR3 has 13 amino acids. Germline lookup yields CDR1 MNHEY and CDR2 SVGEGT. The CDR3: CASTSAGVTEAFF. The CDR3 bases are TGTGCCAGCACCTCCGCAGGGGTCACCGAAGCTTTCTTT.

This clonotype was seen a few times. Just one base apart from a much larger clone, this may be a read error. The chain uses TRBV29-1 and TRBJ2-3, with D uncertain. The CDR3 covers 13 residues. CDR1 is SQVTM and CDR2 is ANQGSEA in the germline V gene. The CDR3 nucleotides are TGCGGCGTTGAAGTCGGGCAGAGAGATACGCAGTATTTT. Amino acid sequence: CGVEVGQRDTQYF.

This clonotype was picked up one time. This sequence joins TRBV28 and TRBJ2-3, with D tentatively TRBD1 or TRBD2 (6 bases each). CDR1 and CDR2 (germline): MDHEN, SYDVKM. The CDR3 sequence is 16 residues long. With 6 bases removed from V and 1 base from J, the gap between germline ends came to 17 bases. CDR3 amino acids: CASRFRGDLRTDTQYF. The CDR3 bases are TGTGCCAGCAGATTTAGGGGGGACCTCCGCACAGATACGCAGTATTTT. The full variable domain, in which reference TRBV28 and TRBJ2-3 provide the parts outside the CDR3, is DVKVTQSSRYLVKRTGEKVFLECVQDMDHENMFWYRQDPGLGLRLIYFSYDVKMKEKGDIPEGYSVSREKKERFSLILESASTNQTSMYLCASRFRGDLRTDTQYFGPGTRLTVL.

This clonotype was found many times. A much larger clone differs from this one at a single base, so this may be a read error. The missing conserved phenylalanine or tryptophan at the end of this CDR3 makes a read error likely. The V gene is TRBV6-6, the J gene TRBJ2-7; 7 nucleotides align to TRBD1. Germline lookup yields CDR1 MNHNY and CDR2 SVGAGI (reference sequence). Trimming removed 3 bases from V and 0 bases from J; junction bases left unmatched: 5. The CDR3 has 15 amino acids. CDR3 DNA: TGTGCCAGCAGTTATCACCGGGACAGCTCCTACGAGCAGTACTCC. This translates into CASSYHRDSSYEQYS.

The table lists this clonotype with many counts. CDR3 DNA: TGTGCCAGCAGCCAACCGGGACTAGCGAACACAGATACGCAGTATTTT. Its translation: CASSQPGLANTDTQYF. The chain employs TRBV14 and TRBJ2-3; 10 bases map to TRBD2. Germline assignment: CDR1 SGHDN and CDR2 FVKESK. CDR3 length equals 16 residues. The J segment lost 2 bases and the V segment lost 2 bases, leaving 4 bases of the junction unmatched.

A word on this clonotype: This CDR3 is missing its conserved last phenylalanine or tryptophan, likely due to a read error. The rearrangement links TRBV11-2 to TRBJ2-5; D gene unclear. The V gene's germline CDR1 is SGHAT and CDR2 FQNNGV. This CDR3 is built from 16 residues. The CDR3 reads CASRSRDSTHQETQYL. DNA of the CDR3: TGCGCCAGCAGATCCCGAGACTCGACCCACCAAGAGACTCAGTACCTC.

The table lists this clonotype with a few counts. This may arise from a read error, as a much more abundant clone is one base away. This is likely a read error, given that the CDR3 carries no conserved phenylalanine or tryptophan at its end. The J gene is TRBJ1-1, the V gene TRBV12-3 or TRBV12-4; 7 nucleotides agree with TRBD1. J lost 1 base, V lost 10 bases, and 6 bases had no gene match. The CDR3 has 13 amino acids. The CDR3 DNA reads TGTGCCATCAAGACAGGGTGGAACACTGAAGCTTTCCTT. Translated: CAIKTGWNTEAFL.

Turning to this clonotype: The CDR3 ends on some other residue instead of the conserved phenylalanine or tryptophan, so this is likely a read error. This chain links TRBV12-3 or TRBV12-4 with TRBJ2-5; D gene unclear. CDR3 length: 14 amino acids. The chain's CDR3 is CASSLGQTQETQYI. In DNA, the CDR3 is TGTGCCAGCAGCTTAGGGCAGACTCAAGAGACCCAGTACATC.

This clonotype was observed a handful of times. A much larger clonotype is one base distant, so this may be a read error. Given the absence of the conserved phenylalanine or tryptophan at the CDR3 end, a read error is likely. The chain links TRBV28 to TRBJ2-7; 10 nucleotides line up with TRBD1. CDR3 length: 14 amino acids. Trimming cost V 6 bases and J 4 bases; bases outside gene matches: 6. The germline V gene has CDR1 MDHEN and CDR2 SYDVKM. CDR3: CASSTTGGVYEQYL. Written as DNA, the CDR3 is TGTGCCAGCAGCACGACAGGGGGCGTGTACGAGCAGTACCTC.

With respect to this clonotype: Without the conserved terminal phenylalanine or tryptophan, this CDR3 likely stems from a read error. The chain uses TRBV7-9 and TRBJ2-7; 9 nucleotides align to TRBD2. Germline V lookup: CDR1 SEHNR, CDR2 FQNEAQ (reference sequence). The CDR3 is 18 residues long. With V trimmed by 5 bases and J by 3 bases, 17 bases remained unmatched. This chain's CDR3 is CASSPANWGSGSSYEQYI. The CDR3 nucleotides read TGTGCCAGCAGCCCCGCCAATTGGGGTAGCGGGAGTAGCTACGAGCAGTACATC.

Details on this clonotype: This CDR3 is missing its conserved last phenylalanine or tryptophan, likely due to a read error. CDR3 sequence reads: CASSRVGGQGFGTEAFL. The CDR3 nucleotides are TGTGCCAGCAGTCGAGTGGGGGGACAGGGGTTCGGCACTGAAGCTTTCCTT. V and J are TRBV11-2 and TRBJ1-1, with TRBD1 matching over 10 bases. The CDR3 sequence is 17 residues long. CDR1 is SGHAT and CDR2 is FQNNGV in the germline V gene. Trimming cost V 6 bases and J 4 bases; bases outside gene matches: 14.